The present TCR beta chain was sequenced within a study of identical twins. TCRdb used MiXCR to reprocess the 5' RACE reads, holding one entry per CDR3 protein. Here the sample spans 400,000 to 500,000 distinct CDR3 sequences, approximately 18% being singletons. Germline V gene sequence: CDR1 SEHNR, CDR2 FQNEAQ (reference sequence). Inclusive of both ends, the CDR3 amounts to 13 amino acids. This clonotype was counted between two and nine times. The conserved phenylalanine or tryptophan is not found at the CDR3 terminus, so this likely reflects a read error. Because the CDR3's place on the DNA is in doubt, the DNA is left out and the CDR3 is given as listed by TCRdb.

The clonotype was recovered from a man aged 45-65 years in good health. The chain combines TRBV7-9 with TRBJ1-4; TRBD1, the table's D call, lacks a check against the DNA. The sequenced sample consisted of naive T cells sorted from blood. CDR3 protein: CASSLARGPAGCL.